The sequence of this TCR beta chain was determined in a study of response to subunit inactivated influenza vaccine. Whole-study findings and limits: Few new T cells, the authors suggested, are recruited by each seasonal influenza vaccination.

Germline-derived CDR1 and CDR2 are LNHNV and YYDKDF (reference sequence). The CDR3 is 14 residues long. V was clipped by 5 bases and J by 4 bases, with 14 bases between them. TCRdb reprocessed the RT-PCR reads with MiXCR, giving one entry per CDR3 protein. The sample has just over 300,000 distinct CDR3 sequences, approximately 20% seen once. At least ten counts were recorded for this clonotype. As yet, its antigen is unknown. The sequencing here drew on PBMCs from blood, taken 21 months after vaccination. The V and J genes are TRBV15 and TRBJ1-1, with D possibly being TRBD1 (5 bases). This clonotype originated in a man aged 45 to 75 who received an inactivated influenza vaccine. The CDR3 sequence is CATSVFGGTTEAFF. CDR3 coding DNA: TGTGCCACCAGCGTTTTTGGGGGGACCACTGAAGCTTTCTTT.